This T cell receptor (beta chain) stems from a study of blood T cell repertoires in COVID-19 (TCRdb year 2020). For the wider study: Collaborator samples came from the United States, Italy and Spain and covered acute and convalescent phases of COVID-19. The prospective study material was composed of cDNA or gDNA derived from T cells, B-cell-depleted T cells, or PBMCs. Sample metadata almost always included a de-identified subject ID, COVID-19 status, age in years and sex. The dataset comprised deeply sampled blood TCRbeta repertoires from subjects exposed to, actively infected with, or recovered from COVID-19. The repertoires were released in a freely available public database meant as a resource for research on the immune response to SARS-CoV-2. The samples were drawn from two sources: the first 160 participants of the ongoing ImmuneRACE study, and some 1,300 subjects contributed by 6 global collaborators. Where available, HLA class I and class II types were taken from metadata supplied by the sample provider and were not determined by assay-based typing.

The immunoSEQ Assay, a bias-controlled multiplex PCR, was used to amplify TCRbeta CDR3 regions from genomic DNA. The study's own analysis went as follows. Nucleated cell counts per sample were estimated from amplification of reference gene primers within the assay. To quantify the absolute abundance of each unique TCRbeta CDR3 rearrangement, sequence reads were collapsed and filtered. For each sample, productive Simpson clonality was calculated by taking the square root of Simpson's diversity index across productive rearrangements. TCRdb mirrors the immuneACCESS table, restricted to in-frame sequences. Some clones are absent from its copies; in checked studies, under half trace to an unresolved V gene, and the reason for the others is unknown. That table furnishes V, J and clone size, whereas the DNA furnished D and trimming. A total of some 110,000 clones appear in this sample, approximately 85% of them only once. The top ten constitute approximately 3.5% of the sample.

Worth noting for this clone: This receptor's antigen is unknown. No much larger clone is present one base from it, and per-base qualities are unavailable.

Results the study describes overall, beyond this receptor: Clinical and demographic metadata were provided uncurated, with the amount varying by source and participant.

At one collaborating source in Seattle, patients were enrolled during active infection and were followed longitudinally through the course of disease. Whole blood was collected in K2EDTA tubes by collaborating institutions according to the institutions' own protocols. Collaborator samples were shipped for TCRbeta analysis as frozen whole blood, isolated PBMCs, or DNA extracted from either sample type. Sequenced input: peripheral blood. The sequence was collected from a woman of 80 years or more with COVID-19, enrolled during active disease.

The CDR3 is CASRSAAGSTDTQYF. The bases are TGTGCCAGCAGGTCGGCGGCTGGAAGCACAGATACGCAGTATTTT. The rearrangement combines TRBV28 with TRBJ2-3, with no confidently assigned D gene. The germline V gene supplies CDR1 MDHEN and CDR2 SYDVKM. The CDR3 contains 15 residues, cysteine and phenylalanine counted. This entry keeps only the CDR3 DNA: 45 bases, framed from base 1. V and J lose 6 bases and 0 bases, and a span of 13 bases separates them.